By share, the clone carrying this T cell receptor (beta chain) counts as medium-sized. Its specificity is not known. Single viable CD3+CD4+CD8-CD45RO+ cells were sorted as the memory CD4+ T cells. CD4+ T cells were isolated by positive magnetic selection. This specimen belongs to a study of memory CD4+ T cells and cytomegalovirus serostatus. Study-wide results and caveats: Repertoires predicted CMV serostatus with median bootstrapped AUC of about 0.95.

Original processing methods: After removing out-of-frame reads, 2.3 million or so distinct TCRbeta sequences remained. Sequencing used immunoSEQ multiplex PCR; TCRdb keeps in-frame clones, though not all of them. Clone size and V and J calls were adopted from that table, with D and trimming inferred from the DNA. The sample has about 59,000 clones, roughly 77% seen once; the top ten hold 0.85% to 1.2%. The V segment lost 6 bases and the J segment 4 bases; nucleotides outside the gene matches: 8. CDR1 and CDR2 (germline): MDHEN, SYDVKM. CDR3 length: 15 amino acids. The rearrangement links TRBV28 to TRBJ1-1; 10 bases are a match to TRBD1. The specimen sequenced was memory CD4+ T cells from blood. The sequence was obtained from an adult in good health and CMV-seronegative. In nucleotides, the CDR3 is TGTGCCAGCAGCAGACAGGGGGCTAGTAGCACTGAAGCTTTCTTT. Amino acids: CASSRQGASSTEAFF.